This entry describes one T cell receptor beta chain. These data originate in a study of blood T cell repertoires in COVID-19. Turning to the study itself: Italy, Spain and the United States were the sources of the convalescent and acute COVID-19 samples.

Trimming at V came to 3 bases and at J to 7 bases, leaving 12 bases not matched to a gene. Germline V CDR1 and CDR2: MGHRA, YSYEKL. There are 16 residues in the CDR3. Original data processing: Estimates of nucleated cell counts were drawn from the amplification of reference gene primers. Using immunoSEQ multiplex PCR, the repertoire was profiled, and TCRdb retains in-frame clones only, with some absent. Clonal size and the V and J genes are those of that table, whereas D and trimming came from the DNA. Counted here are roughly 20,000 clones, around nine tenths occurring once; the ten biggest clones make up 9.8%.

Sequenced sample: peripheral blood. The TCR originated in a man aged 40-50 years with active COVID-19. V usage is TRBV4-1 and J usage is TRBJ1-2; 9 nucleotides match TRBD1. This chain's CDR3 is CASSHQSPGTGTGYTF. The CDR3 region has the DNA TGCGCCAGCAGCCATCAGAGCCCCGGGACAGGGACTGGCTACACCTTC.